The 11 T cell receptor beta chains presented below share a single source sample, sequenced in a study of tissue T cells after allogeneic stem cell transplantation. Assay used: immunoSEQ multiplex PCR; TCRdb lists only in-frame clones, some missing. The sample yields roughly 50,000 clones, 65% to 80% seen once. Sequences were obtained from sorted cells pooled from one or two spleens. These receptors all come from a pool of C57BL/6 mice in good health.

Of note for this clone: Any gene name here is a mouse gene name. The DNA ends 1 residue before the CDR3 does, and the rest of the CDR3 is filled in from the germline J gene. The chain employs TRBV3 and TRBJ2-5, with 9 bases lining up with TRBD2. V lost 1 base, J lost 6 bases, and 2 bases stayed unmatched. Germline V lookup: CDR1 SNHLY, CDR2 FYNGKV (reference sequence). There are 14 residues in the CDR3. CDR3 bases read: TGTGCCAGCAGCTTAGTACTGGGGGGCGACACCCAGTAC. It codes for CASSLVLGGDTQY. The whole CDR3 region reads CASSLVLGGDTQYF.

Turning to this clone: Gene names follow the mouse nomenclature. The sequence runs out 1 residue before the end of the CDR3; the remainder is reconstructed from the germline J gene. The chain is built from TRBV5 and TRBJ1-1; tentatively, D is TRBD1 (5 bases). Germline V gene data show CDR1 as LGHNA and CDR2 as YNLKQL (reference sequence). The CDR3 is 12 amino acids. V lost 1 base to trimming and J lost 8 bases, with 8 bases between them. The CDR3 bases that were read are TGTGCCAGCAGCCAAGGGGGGGTGGAAGTCTTC. Its translation is CASSQGGVEVF. The complete CDR3 reads CASSQGGVEVFF.

In regard to this clone: Genes and germline come from the mouse. The CDR3 is cut off 1 residue early in the read; its end comes from the germline J gene. The V gene is TRBV3, the J gene TRBJ2-5; TRBD2 matches 12 bases. With 2 bases clipped from V and 6 bases from J, the junction kept 3 bases outside the gene matches. The germline gives CDR1 SNHLY, CDR2 FYNGKV (reference sequence). This CDR3 region has 15 residues. This chain's CDR3 is CASSLRLGGRDTQYF. The DNA read from the CDR3 is TGTGCCAGCAGCTTACGACTGGGGGGGCGGGACACCCAGTAC.

Concerning this clone itself: Gene names and germline refer to mouse. The CDR3 extends 1 residue past the end of the read, so its final part is completed from the germline J gene. The V call is TRBV2, the J call TRBJ1-4; D gene uncertain. Trimming pared 3 bases from V and 1 base from J, leaving 9 bases between. This CDR3 has 15 residues. Germline CDR1 LGHNA, CDR2 YSYQKL. The part of the CDR3 DNA that was read is TGTGCCAGCAGCCAGACAAAACCTTCCAACGAAAGATTATTT. Encoded protein: CASSQTKPSNERLF. The whole CDR3 sequence reads CASSQTKPSNERLFF.

About this clone itself: Here the gene names and germline are mouse. Read data end 1 residue before the CDR3 end; the end is taken from the germline J gene. This sequence joins TRBV13-3 and TRBJ2-5; a weak D match, TRBD1 (6 bases). The germline gives CDR1 NNHDY, CDR2 SYVADS. Between the trimmed V and J ends, which lost 0 bases and 2 bases, there was a span of 7 bases. The CDR3 spans 14 residues. Partial CDR3 DNA: TGTGCCAGCAGTGATGGACAGGTCCAAGACACCCAGTAC. Protein sequence: CASSDGQVQDTQY. The entire CDR3 protein reads CASSDGQVQDTQYF.

Of note for this clone: The genes are named according to mouse. The read halts 1 residue ahead of the CDR3 end, with the missing end drawn from the germline J gene. The V call is TRBV13-2, the J call TRBJ2-2; D might be TRBD2 (6 bases). The CDR3 extends over 16 amino acids. Per the germline V gene, CDR1 is NNHNN and CDR2 is SYGAGS (reference sequence). V lost 0 bases and J lost 0, with 9 bases in between. The DNA read from the CDR3 is TGTGCCAGCGGTGATGCCTGGGGATCAAACACCGGGCAGCTCTAC. Protein: CASGDAWGSNTGQLY. The CDR3, in full, reads CASGDAWGSNTGQLYF.

Comments on this clone: Any gene name here is a mouse gene name. The observed sequence ends 1 residue before the CDR3 terminus, with the missing tail filled in from the germline J gene. Distinct nucleotide sequences in the sample also encode this CDR3. This chain uses TRBV5 with TRBJ1-4; perhaps TRBD1 as D (6 bases). V was clipped by 3 bases and J by 3 bases, with 14 bases between them. The CDR3 is made up of 16 amino acids. The V gene's germline CDR1 is LGHNA and CDR2 YNLKQL (reference sequence). CDR3: CASSQGGGGPNERLFF. The CDR3 DNA, read in part, is TGTGCCAGCAGCCAGGGAGGGGGGGGGCCCAACGAAAGATTATTT.

On this clone: Gene labels here are mouse ones. The CDR3 loop reads CASSFSAETLYF. The CDR3 bases that were read are TGTGCTAGCAGTTTTAGTGCAGAAACGCTGTAT. The chain joins TRBV29 to TRBJ2-3; D ambiguous. Coverage ceases 1 residue before the CDR3 finishes, and the germline J gene fills in the end. From germline, CDR1 is MSHET and CDR2 SYDVDS. The CDR3 runs 12 residues. Trimming took off 3 bases at V and 0 bases at J, with 1 base between the two ends.

This clone appeared once. Mouse names are used for the genes. The read ends 1 residue early relative to the CDR3; the germline J gene fills the gap. In the same sample, other DNA sequences code for this CDR3. This chain links TRBV13-2 with TRBJ1-4; no clear D gene. The germline CDR1 and CDR2 sequences are NNHNN and SYGAGS (reference sequence). This CDR3 spans 15 amino acids. Trimming took off 0 bases at V and 1 base at J, with 7 bases between the two ends. CDR3 residues: CASGDAGSSNERLFF. The sequenced part of the CDR3 DNA is TGTGCCAGCGGTGATGCAGGCAGTTCCAACGAAAGATTATTT.

Comment on this clone: The genes and germline here are from mouse. The read stops 1 residue short of the end of the CDR3; the missing end is completed from the germline J gene. The rearrangement links TRBV31 to TRBJ2-5, with D possibly being TRBD1 or TRBD2 (5 bases each). From germline, CDR1 is GKSSPN and CDR2 SITVG. V gave up 3 bases and J gave up 3 bases, with 10 bases separating them. The length of the CDR3 is 13 residues. The CDR3 bases that were read are TGTGCCTGGAGCCCCGGGGGTCAAGACACCCAGTAC. It specifies CAWSPGGQDTQY. The CDR3 reads in full as CAWSPGGQDTQYF.

Turning to this clone: Gene names refer to mouse genes. The read ends 1 residue shy of where the CDR3 ends; the end is completed using the germline J gene. The V gene is TRBV12-1, the J gene TRBJ2-3, with a tentative D call TRBD2 (7 bases). The germline V and J ends were trimmed by 4 bases and 1 base, with 11 bases remaining between them. From germline, CDR1 is SGHSN and CDR2 HYEKVE. CDR3 size: 14 residues. The CDR3 DNA, read in part, is TGTGCCAGCTCGGGGGGCGCGGGTGCAGAAACGCTGTAT. Encoded protein: CASSGGAGAETLY. The entire CDR3 reads CASSGGAGAETLYF.